Following are 16 T cell receptor beta chains from one sample sequenced in a study of glioma-infiltrating T cells. The iRepertoire nested amplicon-rescue multiplex PCR amplified TCR alpha and beta CDR3s from RNA. TCRdb reprocessed the multiplex PCR reads with MiXCR, giving one entry per CDR3 protein. The data show about 190,000 distinct CDR3 sequences, about 31% seen once. The sample consisted of glioma tissue, nonneoplastic brain tissue, or PBMCs (not recorded which). The receptors stem from a human donor with low-grade glioma or glioblastoma, undergoing nonglioma brain surgery, or in good health (not recorded which).

This clonotype has a count of ten or more. This sequence joins TRBV6-6 and TRBJ2-7; 7 nucleotides line up with TRBD2. Germline lookup yields CDR1 MNHNY and CDR2 SVGAGI (reference sequence). The length of the CDR3 is 16 residues. Trimming took 0 bases from V and 4 from J; bases not matched to a gene: 9. Here the CDR3 reads CASSYSRRGSGYEQYF. DNA for the CDR3: TGTGCCAGCAGTTACTCGAGGCGGGGGAGTGGGTACGAGCAGTACTTC.

On this clonotype: This may stem from a read error, because a much larger clone lies one nucleotide away. The CDR3 sequence is CASSDSYNEQFF. In DNA form, the CDR3 reads TGTGCCAGTAGTGATAGCTACAATGAGCAGTTCTTC. The gene calls are TRBV19 and TRBJ2-1; no clear D. The V end lost 5 bases, the J end lost 3 bases, and 5 bases lay between the germline ends. This CDR3 is built from 12 residues. Germline loops: CDR1 LNHDA, CDR2 SQIVND (reference sequence).

There are many counts of this clonotype. The chain links TRBV20-1 to TRBJ2-1; 10 bases line up with TRBD2. CDR1 and CDR2 from the germline V gene are DFQATT and SNEGSKA (reference sequence). This CDR3 has 14 amino acids. V was pared by 2 bases and J by 6 bases, with 4 bases of the junction left unmatched. CDR3 sequence (DNA): TGCAGTGCTAGAAGCGGGAGGGGGCTCAATGAGCAGTTCTTC. Its translation is CSARSGRGLNEQFF.

The chain has TRBV30 and TRBJ2-7; 9 bases align to TRBD2. The V segment lost 2 bases and the J segment 6 bases; nucleotides outside the gene matches: 5. This CDR3 spans 13 amino acids. Germline V lookup: CDR1 GTSNPN, CDR2 SVGIG (reference sequence). CDR3 sequence (DNA): TGTGCCTGGAGTATTAGCGGGAGTAGCGAGCAGTACTTC. It translates to CAWSISGSSEQYF.

As regards this clonotype: A read error may account for a junction end that differs from germline. The chain has TRBV19 and TRBJ2-4; 11 positions match TRBD2. Germline CDR1 and CDR2: LNHDA and SQIVND (reference sequence). The CDR3 is 16 amino acids. This CDR3 is CASRPPGLAATNIQYF. The CDR3 DNA sequence: TGTGCCAGTAGACCCCCGGGACTAGCGGCCACAAACATTCAGTACTTC. The complete variable domain, with remaining parts taken from reference TRBV19 and TRBJ2-4, reads DGGITQSPKYLFRKEGQNVTLSCEQNLNHDAMYWYRQDPGQGLRLIYYSQIVNDFQKGDIAEGYSVSREKKESFPLTVTSAQKNPTAFYLCASRPPGLAATNIQYFGAGTRLSVL.

The rearrangement joins TRBV4-1 to TRBJ1-5, with D perhaps matching TRBD1 (6 bases). Trimming pared 0 bases from V and 0 bases from J, leaving 15 bases between. The germline CDR1 and CDR2 sequences are MGHRA and YSYEKL. This CDR3 spans 18 amino acids. CDR3 residues: CASSQERSAGDSNQPQHF. The CDR3 nucleotides are TGCGCCAGCAGCCAAGAACGAAGTGCAGGGGATAGCAATCAGCCCCAGCATTTT.

This chain uses TRBV6-2 or TRBV6-3 with TRBJ2-7; 13 bases match TRBD2. Trimming took 6 bases from V and 2 from J; bases not matched to a gene: 4. The length of the CDR3 is 15 residues. Germline CDR1 is MNHEY and CDR2 is SVGEGT. CDR3 in DNA: TGTGCCAGCAGCCCACTAGCGGGAGGGGCCTACGAGCAGTACTTC. Amino acid sequence: CASSPLAGGAYEQYF.

Worth noting for this clonotype: Relative to the germline gene, one junction end is altered; a read error may explain this. The chain joins TRBV27 to TRBJ2-5; D could derive from TRBD1 or TRBD2 (6 bases each). The germline gives CDR1 MNHEY, CDR2 SMNVEV (reference sequence). The CDR3 runs to 14 residues. The CDR3 region has the DNA TGTGCTAGCAGTTCCAGGGGACTCCAAGAGACCCAGTACTTC. It is translated as CASSSRGLQETQYF.

The CDR3 DNA sequence: TGTGCCAGCAGTTTAGGGGGACCGCAGTTCTTC. It specifies CASSLGGPQFF. The chain recombines TRBV12-3 or TRBV12-4 with TRBJ2-1; either TRBD1 or TRBD2 may supply D (5 bases each). This CDR3 has 11 amino acids. V was pared by 1 base and J by 12 bases, with 7 bases between.

This clonotype has more than one count but fewer than ten. The chain recombines TRBV10-3 with TRBJ2-2; D is unclear. The CDR3 has 14 amino acids. The V end lost 0 bases, the J end lost 4 bases, and 6 bases lay between the germline ends. CDR1 is ENHRY and CDR2 is SYGVKD in the germline V gene. CDR3 DNA: TGTGCCATCAGTGAGTCGAGAATCACCGGGGAGCTGTTTTTT. Translated, it gives CAISESRITGELFF.

V usage is TRBV5-4 and J usage is TRBJ2-5; no firm D call. The V and J ends lost 0 bases and 1 base respectively, with 7 bases between them. The CDR3 covers 14 residues. Per germline, CDR1 SGHNT and CDR2 YYREEE (reference sequence). The CDR3 sequence: CASSLELGQETQYF. The CDR3 coding sequence is TGTGCCAGCAGCTTGGAGTTGGGCCAAGAGACCCAGTACTTC.

The table lists this clonotype with many counts. This rearrangement joins TRBV29-1 to TRBJ1-2; D is unresolved. Trimming removed 7 bases from V and 6 bases from J, with 6 bases in between. CDR3 length: 9 amino acids. Germline-derived CDR1 and CDR2 are SQVTM and ANQGSEA. CDR3 sequence: CSEGDGYTF. The CDR3 bases are TGCAGCGAAGGAGATGGCTACACCTTC.

This clonotype has at least ten counts. This chain connects TRBV15 to TRBJ2-5, with D perhaps TRBD1 (6 bases). The CDR3 is 15 amino acids. The germline V and J ends were trimmed by 1 base and 7 bases, with 16 bases remaining between them. Germline V gene lookup returns CDR1 LNHNV and CDR2 YYDKDF (reference sequence). The CDR3 loop reads CATSRVTGLIGTQYF. As DNA, the CDR3 is TGTGCCACCAGCAGAGTTACAGGGTTGATAGGGACCCAGTACTTC.

The sample holds one count of this clonotype. A single base separates this from a much larger clone, so it may be a read error. The chain couples TRBV30 to TRBJ1-5, with D hard to call. The CDR3 has 15 residues. CDR1 and CDR2 (germline): GTSNPN, SVGIG (reference sequence). CDR3 residues: CAWSVGTQINQPQDF. DNA of the CDR3: TGTGCCTGGAGTGTCGGAACGCAAATCAATCAGCCCCAGGATTTT.

A note on this clonotype: At one end, the junction sequence differs from germline, possibly due to a read error. The V gene is TRBV7-2, the J gene TRBJ1-6, with 7 bases fitting TRBD1. The CDR3 covers 14 residues. CDR1 is SGHTA, CDR2 FQGNSA, per germline. CDR3 sequence (DNA): TGTGCCAGCAGCCAAGAGACAGGGAACTCACCCCCCGACTTT. Encoded protein: CASSQETGNSPPDF. The full variable domain, in which reference TRBV7-2 and TRBJ1-6 provide the parts outside the CDR3, is GAGVSQSPSNKVTEKGKDVELRCDPISGHTALYWYRQSLGQGLEFLIYFQGNSAPDKSGLPSDRFSAERTGGSVSTLTIQRTQQEDSAVYLCASSQETGNSPPDFGNGTRLTVT.

This clonotype was counted at least ten times. The chain couples TRBV7-3 to TRBJ2-3, with no clear D. The germline V gene encodes CDR1 SGHTA and CDR2 FQGTGA. V shed 0 bases and J shed 4 bases, with 8 bases lying between them. The CDR3 is 14 residues long. CDR3 residues: CASSLTPRADTQYF. CDR3 DNA sequence: TGTGCCAGCAGCTTAACACCGCGCGCAGATACGCAGTATTTT.